The clone carrying this T cell receptor beta chain was picked up many times. Its antigen is undetermined. CDR3 length: 12 residues. Trimming removed 3 bases at V and 7 bases at J, with 9 bases between. The V gene's germline CDR1 is LGHDT and CDR2 YNNKEL (reference sequence). This record belongs to a study of T-cell memory formation after mild COVID-19. Whole-study results and caveats: Later expanders leaned CD4+, whereas clones that contracted between day 15 and 85 were balanced CD4/CD8.

TCRdb re-called the 5' RACE reads with MiXCR, one entry per CDR3 protein. The repertoire holds 150,000 to 200,000 distinct CDR3 sequences, with under 20% as singletons. The receptor's source is a man younger than 35 who had mild COVID-19 (a few samples of this study predate the infection). Cell type and time point are not known. Sequenced input: PBMCs or a T cell subset sorted from them (not recorded which). J is TRBJ2-5 and V is TRBV3-1; D gene uncertain. Here the CDR3 DNA reads TGTGCCAGCAGCCACGAGTCGAGGACCCAGTACTTC. Amino acid sequence: CASSHESRTQYF.